This TCR beta chain was profiled in a study of T cells after posttransplantation cyclophosphamide. The study, taken as a whole, reports: Donor CD8+ memory clones often dominated recipient blood repertoires at later times. TRB overlap between skin or GI tissue T cells and blood was limited. TRB clonality was highly associated with recipient CMV seropositivity and reactivation.

The CDR3 is 12 amino acids. Germline lookup yields CDR1 SEHNR and CDR2 FQNEAQ (reference sequence). The V and J ends lost 5 bases and 3 bases respectively, with 8 bases between them. Peripheral blood was collected from the related graft donor on the marrow donation day. Some clones are missing from TCRdb's copy, which holds only in-frame ones; the method was immunoSEQ multiplex PCR. The sample holds approximately 50,000 clones; approximately 94% are singletons and the top ten take around 3%. This clone occurred once. Antigen unknown. This chain uses TRBV7-9 with TRBJ2-7; TRBD1 is a possible D gene (6 bases). The sequence was obtained from a woman aged 30 to 39 in good health and a related stem cell transplant donor. Material: PBMCs. The CDR3 region has the DNA TGTGCCAGCAGCCGGACAGTCTACGAGCAGTACTTC. It translates to CASSRTVYEQYF. Filled out from reference TRBV7-9 and TRBJ2-7, the complete variable domain reads DTGVSQNPRHKITKRGQNVTFRCDPISEHNRLYWYRQTLGQGPEFLTYFQNEAQLEKSRLLSDRFSAERPKGSFSTLEIQRTEQGDSAMYLCASSRTVYEQYFGPGTRLTVT.